This T cell receptor (beta chain) was sequenced in a study of blood T cell repertoires in COVID-19. Turning to the study itself: COVID-19 samples, acute and convalescent, were from the United States, Italy and Spain.

The protocol was immunoSEQ multiplex PCR, while the TCRdb copy is restricted to in-frame clones and leaves out a portion. The repertoire includes approximately 250,000 clones, 85% to 95% of them detected once, and roughly 2.8% sits in the top ten. After removal of 4 bases from V and 7 bases from J, the junction contained 4 bases not matched to a gene. This CDR3 is built from 13 residues. The germline gives CDR1 MRHNA, CDR2 SNTAGT. Specimen: PBMCs or T cells enriched from blood (not recorded which). The sequence came from a man aged 40-49 years who had been exposed to COVID-19. The V gene is TRBV6-4, the J gene TRBJ2-7; TRBD2 matches 10 bases. CDR3 sequence (DNA): TGTGCCAGCAGTGCTAGCGGGAGTGAGGAGCAGTACTTC. This sequence encodes CASSASGSEEQYF.